A single sample is the source of the 14 T cell receptor beta chains below, sequenced in a study of blood T cell repertoires in COVID-19. Assay: immunoSEQ multiplex PCR; the TCRdb copy retains only in-frame clones and omits some. The sample lists about 280,000 clones; around nine tenths were seen once. Source material: peripheral blood. These TCRs come from a woman aged 40 to 50 who had recovered from COVID-19.

The rearrangement uses TRBV2 and TRBJ2-5; 8 bases fit TRBD2. This CDR3 is built from 15 residues. J was trimmed by 5 bases and V by 2 bases; bases with no gene match: 7. CDR1 and CDR2 from the germline V gene are SNHLY and FYNNEI. CDR3 protein: CASSERGGRHETQYF. The CDR3 DNA is TGTGCCAGCAGTGAAAGGGGCGGGAGGCATGAGACCCAGTACTTC.

The rearrangement joins TRBV20-1 to TRBJ2-7; 12 bases line up with TRBD2. In germline, CDR1 is DFQATT, CDR2 SNEGSKA (reference sequence). V lost 3 bases, J lost 0 bases, and 3 bases stayed unmatched. The CDR3 loop spans 15 amino acids. CDR3 in amino acids: CSASETSGGSYEQYF. The CDR3 region has the DNA TGCAGTGCTAGTGAGACTAGCGGGGGCTCCTACGAGCAGTACTTC.

The rearrangement links TRBV20-1 to TRBJ1-1; TRBD1 matches at 7 bases. V trimming: 3 bases; J trimming: 3 bases; junction bases outside the gene matches: 4. Germline assignment: CDR1 DFQATT and CDR2 SNEGSKA (reference sequence). The CDR3 is made up of 13 amino acids. The CDR3 sequence: CSASPTGDTEAFF. The CDR3 DNA reads TGCAGTGCTAGTCCCACAGGGGACACTGAAGCTTTCTTT.

The sample holds one count of this clone. V is TRBV19 and J is TRBJ1-4; 10 bases are shared with TRBD1. Germline lookup yields CDR1 LNHDA and CDR2 SQIVND (reference sequence). Trimming at V came to 7 bases and at J to 4 bases, leaving 3 bases not matched to a gene. The CDR3 has 14 amino acids. CDR3 nucleotide sequence: TGTGCCAGTACCCGGGACAGGGGTAATGAAAAACTGTTTTTT. Protein product: CASTRDRGNEKLFF.

The chain carries TRBV18 and TRBJ2-1; the D gene is possibly TRBD2 (5 bases). The CDR3 runs to 17 residues. Trimming cost V 0 bases and J 0 bases, with 12 bases left between them. The V gene's germline CDR1 is KGHSH and CDR2 LQKENI. CDR3 sequence reads: CASSPPGGGSSYNEQFF. For the CDR3, the DNA is TGTGCCAGCTCACCACCGGGTGGTGGGAGCTCCTACAATGAGCAGTTCTTC.

The CDR3 loop reads CAWSLGATGSGNTIYF. The CDR3 nucleotides read TGTGCCTGGAGTTTGGGGGCGACGGGCTCTGGAAACACCATATATTTT. The chain has TRBV30 and TRBJ1-3; a weak D match, TRBD1 (6 bases). The CDR3 is made up of 16 amino acids. Trimming removed 2 bases at V and 0 bases at J, with 14 bases between. From germline, CDR1 is GTSNPN and CDR2 SVGIG (reference sequence).

The V gene is TRBV19, the J gene TRBJ2-7; the match to TRBD1 covers 9 bases. Germline values: CDR1 LNHDA, CDR2 SQIVND (reference sequence). V lost 1 base, J lost 6 bases, and 7 bases stayed unmatched. This CDR3 is built from 15 residues. The CDR3 here is CASSIGGTGTVEQYF. The DNA for the CDR3 is TGTGCCAGTAGTATAGGGGGGACAGGGACGGTCGAGCAGTACTTC. Looking up the rest from reference TRBV19 and TRBJ2-7 gives the full variable domain: DGGITQSPKYLFRKEGQNVTLSCEQNLNHDAMYWYRQDPGQGLRLIYYSQIVNDFQKGDIAEGYSVSREKKESFPLTVTSAQKNPTAFYLCASSIGGTGTVEQYFGPGTRLTVT.

The chain links TRBV28 to TRBJ1-3; a possible D gene is TRBD1 (5 bases). Germline CDR1 is MDHEN and CDR2 is SYDVKM. CDR3 length equals 16 residues. Between the trimmed V and J ends, which lost 4 bases and 4 bases, there was a span of 17 bases. The CDR3 sequence: CASSSGGTAFGNTIYF. The CDR3 coding sequence is TGTGCCAGCAGTTCAGGCGGGACCGCCTTCGGAAACACCATATATTTT. Based on the CDR3 plus reference TRBV28 and TRBJ1-3, the full variable domain is DVKVTQSSRYLVKRTGEKVFLECVQDMDHENMFWYRQDPGLGLRLIYFSYDVKMKEKGDIPEGYSVSREKKERFSLILESASTNQTSMYLCASSSGGTAFGNTIYFGEGSWLTVV.

This clone was counted once. The rearrangement joins TRBV19 to TRBJ2-6, with 9 nucleotides matching TRBD2. The CDR3 is 19 residues long. The germline gives CDR1 LNHDA, CDR2 SQIVND (reference sequence). Unmatched junction bases numbered 6, after V lost 0 bases and J lost 0 bases. The CDR3 region has the DNA TGTGCCAGTAGTATAGATAGCGGGGGACTCAGCTCTGGGGCCAACGTCCTGACTTTC. It codes for CASSIDSGGLSSGANVLTF.

The table lists this clone with a few counts. The gene calls are TRBV11-1 and TRBJ1-1; D unclear. Germline values: CDR1 SGHAT, CDR2 FQDESV (reference sequence). V gave up 1 base and J gave up 1 base, with 10 bases separating them. The CDR3 spans 15 residues. The DNA for the CDR3 is TGTGCCAGCAGCTTAGACCCGGGAAGGAACACTGAAGCTTTCTTT. Its protein is CASSLDPGRNTEAFF.

The chain is built from TRBV5-1 and TRBJ2-5; 9 bases agree with TRBD2. The CDR3 runs to 14 residues. Germline CDR1 and CDR2: SGHRS and YFSETQ. J gave up 6 bases and V 4 bases, and 7 bases lay outside the gene matches. In DNA form, the CDR3 reads TGCGCCAGCAGCGTAAGCGGGGGGTTCAAGACCCAGTACTTC. It encodes CASSVSGGFKTQYF.

This sequence joins TRBV6-6 and TRBJ1-3, with D possibly matching TRBD1 (6 bases). This CDR3 region has 17 residues. CDR1 MNHNY and CDR2 SVGAGI come from the germline V gene (reference sequence). V shed 5 bases and J shed 4 bases, with 21 bases lying between them. CDR3 region: CASSPTPDSSIGNTIYF. CDR3 nucleotide sequence: TGTGCCAGCAGTCCTACACCGGACAGTAGTATCGGAAACACCATATATTTT.

The V call is TRBV13, the J call TRBJ2-6, with D perhaps matching TRBD1 (5 bases). In germline, CDR1 is PRHDT, CDR2 FYEKMQ (reference sequence). The CDR3 spans 16 residues. The V gene lost 5 bases and the J gene lost 0 bases, with 11 bases spanning the gap. Written as DNA, the CDR3 is TGTGCCAGCAGCCGAGGCGACAGCTCTGGGGCCAACGTCCTGACTTTC. It codes for CASSRGDSSGANVLTF.

This rearrangement joins TRBV6-5 to TRBJ1-2; 8 bases map to TRBD1. With V trimmed by 7 bases and J by 4 bases, 11 bases remained unmatched. Germline V CDR1 and CDR2: MNHEY, SVGAGI. The CDR3 is 15 residues long. The CDR3 is CASNPTGDPLYGYTF. CDR3 in DNA: TGTGCCAGCAACCCGACAGGGGATCCCCTCTATGGCTACACCTTC.